This is a list of T cell receptor beta chains from one sample in a study of PD-L1 blockade in urothelial cancer. Clones were read by immunoSEQ multiplex PCR, and TCRdb kept only the in-frame ones, dropping some. The table shows over 100,000 clones, with approximately 84% occurring only once. Specimen: PBMCs, collected around atezolizumab (anti-PD-L1) treatment. These receptor sequences come from a middle-aged man with urothelial cancer. CDR3s leave out the opening cysteine and the closing phenylalanine or tryptophan. The order of the fields is J gene, clone size, V gene, CDR3 protein. Rows may omit the clone size; those that give it use once, few, many or a size class.

TRBJ2-2 - TRBV19 ASSGTGATVPGELF
TRBJ1-2 few TRBV5-8 ASSLYSGYT
TRBJ2-1 - TRBV7-9 ASSLTGLAGLYNEQF
TRBJ1-1 - TRBV5-1 ASSLGGGGRLNTEAF
TRBJ1-1 - TRBV19 ASSSNRGGNTEAF
TRBJ2-1 - TRBV5-6 ASSPLKAGGLEQF
TRBJ2-2 - TRBV11-2 ASSPGLTYTGELF
TRBJ2-3 - TRBV7-6 ASSSPMGMSGRTSTDTQY
TRBJ2-7 - TRBV18 ASSPRGVGRPD
TRBJ2-1 - TRBV28 ASSLGTGYYNEQF
TRBJ2-6 - TRBV19 ASSIPGSGANVLT
TRBJ2-7 - TRBV5-4 ASREGLAGDQQY
TRBJ1-3 - TRBV6-6 ASRIQGANSGNTIY
TRBJ1-1 - TRBV7-9 ASSLTGANTEAF
TRBJ2-6 once TRBV27 ASSSNRQGGRSGANVLT
TRBJ2-1 - TRBV28 ASSLLDFYNEQF
TRBJ2-7 once TRBV7-8 ASRTGTGSYEQY
TRBJ1-3 - TRBV21-1 ASSKALRCANTIY
TRBJ2-7 - TRBV4-1 ASSHLGGDGDPYEQY
TRBJ1-2 once TRBV28 ASRTGGTHGGYT
TRBJ2-7 - TRBV7-2 ASSLGEIGEQY
TRBJ2-2 - TRBV5-5 ASSPLAGNTGELF
TRBJ2-1 - TRBV29-1 SVEGTATRYNEQF
TRBJ2-7 - TRBV11-2 ASSLGPAVSYEQY
TRBJ1-3 few TRBV5-1 ASSSVGAITGNTIY
TRBJ2-5 - TRBV7-9 ASSPSGDRGQETQY
TRBJ2-1 - TRBV9 ASSVGTDNEQF
TRBJ1-6 - TRBV27 ASSHAPTGTNSPLH
TRBJ2-7 - TRBV5-4 ASSNRGTGYSYEQY
TRBJ2-4 few TRBV2 ASRALVTSWRDKNIQY
TRBJ1-2 - TRBV5-1 ASSWDRGYGYT
TRBJ1-4 - TRBV18 ASSPTGQGKDEKLF
TRBJ2-7 - TRBV9 ASSVAVLASEQY
TRBJ2-1 - TRBV30 AWSVLAFGGQF
TRBJ2-3 - TRBV6-5 ASSLQGRTDTQY
TRBJ1-2 medium-sized TRBV11-2 ASRRQGSYGYT
TRBJ1-6 few TRBV28 ASSTPHRYNSPLH
TRBJ2-7 - TRBV7-9 ASSLGQGFAYEQY
TRBJ2-7 - TRBV27 ASGDRALITYEQY
TRBJ1-4 - TRBV11-2 ASSWRPGGEKLF
TRBJ2-2 - TRBV19 ASSIPSGRDTGELF
TRBJ2-2 - TRBV5-1 ASSFLSFAGELF
TRBJ1-5 - TRBV7-6 ASSLKRGQSNQPQH
TRBJ2-7 - TRBV19 ASSIAGTPRGEQY
TRBJ2-3 - TRBV28 ASSSPSGTGFTQY
TRBJ1-6 - TRBV2 ASSGGTSSPLH
TRBJ2-3 once TRBV5-1 ASSLAVTNTDTQY
TRBJ2-7 - TRBV7-9 ASSLVDYSGRYEQY
TRBJ2-7 - TRBV6-1 ASSGTGAHEQY
TRBJ2-1 - TRBV7-9 ASSPRLAGDHEQF
TRBJ2-7 - TRBV7-2 ASSPIAGGSHEQY